This T cell receptor beta chain is drawn from a study of blood T cell repertoires in COVID-19. In the source study's methods: Using reference gene primer amplification, nucleated cell counts were estimated. Assay: immunoSEQ multiplex PCR; the TCRdb copy retains only in-frame clones and omits some. V, J and clone size are taken as reported in that table, and D and trimming were inferred from the DNA itself. The sample has about 250,000 clones, 88% seen once. Germline CDR1 SNHLY, CDR2 FYNNEI. The CDR3 is 16 amino acids. V lost 6 bases to trimming and J lost 4 bases; unmatched junction nucleotides: 10. This clone appeared a few times.

Source material: peripheral blood. The receptor comes from a man older than 75 with acute or convalescent COVID-19. The rearrangement joins TRBV2 to TRBJ1-5; 9 nucleotides line up with TRBD1. The CDR3 coding sequence is TGTGCCAGCAGCGTGGGTTGGACAGGGGTTAATCAGCCCCAGCATTTT. Encoded protein: CASSVGWTGVNQPQHF.